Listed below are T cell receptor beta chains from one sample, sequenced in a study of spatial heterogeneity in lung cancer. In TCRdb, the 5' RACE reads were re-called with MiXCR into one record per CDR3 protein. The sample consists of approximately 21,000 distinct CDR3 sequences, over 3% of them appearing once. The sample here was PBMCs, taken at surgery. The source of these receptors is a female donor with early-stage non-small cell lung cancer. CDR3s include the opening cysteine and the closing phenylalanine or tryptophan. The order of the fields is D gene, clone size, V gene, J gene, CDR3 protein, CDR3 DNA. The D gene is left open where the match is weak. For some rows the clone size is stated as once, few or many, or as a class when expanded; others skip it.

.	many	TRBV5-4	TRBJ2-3	CASSSGAGHTDTQYF	TGTGCCAGCAGCTCGGGGGCGGGACACACAGATACGCAGTATTTT
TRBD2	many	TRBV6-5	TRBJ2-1	CASSYSSGRAYNEQFF	TGTGCCAGCAGTTACTCGAGCGGGAGGGCCTACAATGAGCAGTTCTTC
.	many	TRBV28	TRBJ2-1	CASSTYPGTGYNEQFF	TGTGCCAGCAGTACTTACCCCGGTACAGGGTACAATGAGCAGTTCTTC
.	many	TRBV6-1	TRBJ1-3	CASSEVGRGGTSGNTIYF	TGTGCCAGCAGTGAAGTGGGCAGAGGGGGGACATCTGGAAACACCATATATTTT
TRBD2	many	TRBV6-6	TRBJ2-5	CASASGETQYF	TGTGCCAGCGCTAGCGGAGAGACCCAGTACTTC
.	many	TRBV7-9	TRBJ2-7	CASSFWDTSSEQYF	TGTGCCAGCAGCTTTTGGGACACCTCTAGTGAGCAGTACTTC
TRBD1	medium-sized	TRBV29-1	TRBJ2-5	CSVGAGPTGRETQYF	TGCAGCGTTGGAGCCGGACCGACAGGGAGAGAGACCCAGTACTTC
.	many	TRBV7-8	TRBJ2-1	CASSLDETSGFNEQFF	TGTGCCAGCAGCTTAGATGAGACAAGCGGGTTCAATGAGCAGTTCTTC
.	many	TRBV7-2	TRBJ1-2	CASSLDVGQVSIGYTF	TGTGCCAGCAGCTTAGATGTTGGGCAGGTGTCAATTGGCTACACCTTC
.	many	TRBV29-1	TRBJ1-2	CSVEDVPIDGYTF	TGCAGCGTTGAAGATGTCCCCATTGACGGCTACACCTTC
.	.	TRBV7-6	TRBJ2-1	CASSPRLGPNEQFF	TGTGCCAGCAGCCCTAGACTGGGACCTAATGAGCAGTTCTTC
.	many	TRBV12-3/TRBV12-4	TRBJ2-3	CASCGDWGPTDTQYF	TGTGCCAGCTGCGGAGATTGGGGGCCCACAGATACGCAGTATTTT
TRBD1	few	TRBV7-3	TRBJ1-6	CASSLRDRNSPLHF	TGTGCCAGCAGCCTCCGGGACAGAAATTCACCCCTCCACTTT
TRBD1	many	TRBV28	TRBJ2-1	CASTGTGDNEQFF	TGTGCCAGCACCGGGACAGGGGACAATGAGCAGTTCTTC
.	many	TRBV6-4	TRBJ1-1	CASSPTEVRGTEAFF	TGTGCCAGCAGCCCGACGGAGGTCAGAGGCACTGAAGCTTTCTTT
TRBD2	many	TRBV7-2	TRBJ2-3	CASSLPTSGTDTQYF	TGTGCCAGCAGCTTGCCGACTAGCGGCACAGATACGCAGTATTTT
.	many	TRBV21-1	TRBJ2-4	CASTSSGSVKNIQYF	TGTGCCAGCACCTCTAGCGGGAGCGTCAAAAACATTCAGTACTTC
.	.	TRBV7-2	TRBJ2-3	CASSRRRGGTDTQYF	TGTGCCAGCAGCCGCAGGAGGGGAGGCACAGATACGCAGTATTTT
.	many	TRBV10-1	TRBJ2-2	CASRASNTGELFF	TGCGCCAGCAGAGCTTCGAACACCGGGGAGCTGTTTTTT
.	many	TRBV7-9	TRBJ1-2	CASSLAGEGPGYTF	TGTGCCAGCAGCTTAGCGGGAGAGGGGCCCGGCTACACCTTC
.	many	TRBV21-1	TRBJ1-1	CASSKDGTGQSTEAFF	TGTGCCAGCAGCAAGGATGGGACAGGGCAGAGCACTGAAGCTTTCTTT
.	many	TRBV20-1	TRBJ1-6	CSASAPSGYSPLHF	TGCAGTGCTAGCGCTCCCTCGGGGTACTCACCCCTCCACTTT